The rows below give T cell receptor beta chains drawn from one sample of a study of T cell changes during pregnancy in multiple sclerosis. Using immunoSEQ multiplex PCR, the repertoire was profiled, and TCRdb retains in-frame clones only, with some absent. The table records roughly 40,000 clones, approximately 92% of them present only once. The starting material was CD4+ T cells from peripheral blood mononuclear cells, obtained after pregnancy. These receptors originate from a female donor in good health, enrolled as a control in a pregnancy study. CDR3s include the opening cysteine and the closing phenylalanine or tryptophan. The D gene is left open where the match is weak. The size entry is marked missing in some rows and otherwise reads once, few, many or a size class.

TRBD2	once	TRBJ2-3	TRBV7-2	CASSLRTSGKGGTDTQYF	TGTGCCAGCAGCTTAAGGACTAGCGGGAAGGGAGGCACAGATACGCAGTATTTT
NA	NA	TRBJ2-7	TRBV6-1	CATARQETYEQYF	TGTGCCACCGCCCGACAGGAAACCTACGAGCAGTACTTC
NA	NA	TRBJ1-1	TRBV11-2	CASSSDRNTEAFF	TGTGCCAGCAGCAGTGACAGGAACACTGAAGCTTTCTTT
NA	NA	TRBJ1-2	TRBV15	CATSRTRDNYGYTF	TGTGCCACCAGCAGAACGCGGGACAACTATGGCTACACCTTC
NA	NA	TRBJ1-5	TRBV4-1	CASSQDGGPQPQHF	TGCGCCAGCAGCCAAGATGGCGGCCCTCAGCCCCAGCATTTT
NA	NA	TRBJ2-5	TRBV30	CAWRWLGRDETQYF	TGTGCCTGGAGGTGGTTGGGGCGGGATGAGACCCAGTACTTC
TRBD1	NA	TRBJ2-5	TRBV7-8	CASSPGQAETQYF	TGTGCCAGCAGCCCGGGACAGGCCGAGACCCAGTACTTC
NA	once	TRBJ1-2	TRBV11-2	CASSSRSSWYDYGYTF	TGTGCCAGCAGCTCCCGGAGTAGCTGGTACGACTATGGCTACACCTTC
TRBD2	NA	TRBJ2-3	TRBV19	CASSNRLAGRQSTDTQYF	TGTGCCAGTAGTAACCGACTAGCGGGACGGCAGAGCACAGATACGCAGTATTTT
TRBD1	NA	TRBJ1-5	TRBV28	CASSSRDRLNQPQHF	TGTGCCAGCAGTAGCCGGGACAGACTAAATCAGCCCCAGCATTTT
TRBD1	NA	TRBJ2-7	TRBV5-1	CASSLEQGADEQYF	TGCGCCAGCAGCTTGGAACAGGGGGCGGACGAGCAGTACTTC
TRBD1	NA	TRBJ2-7	TRBV28	CASRTGGETYEQYF	TGTGCCAGCAGGACAGGGGGAGAAACCTACGAGCAGTACTTC
TRBD2	NA	TRBJ2-1	TRBV18	CATKPGLAGSDEQFF	TGTGCCACGAAGCCGGGACTAGCGGGGTCCGATGAGCAGTTCTTC
NA	NA	TRBJ1-2	TRBV21-1	CASSTLQGYYGYTF	TGTGCCAGCAGCACGTTACAGGGGTACTATGGCTACACCTTC
TRBD1	NA	TRBJ2-7	TRBV27	CASSLGTGDINEQYF	TGTGCCAGCAGTTTGGGGACAGGGGATATAAACGAGCAGTACTTC
TRBD1	NA	TRBJ1-2	TRBV6-5	CASSPGTGGGYTF	TGTGCCAGCAGCCCCGGGACAGGAGGTGGCTACACCTTC
TRBD1	NA	TRBJ1-2	TRBV28	CASTSTGGGGYGYTF	TGTGCCAGCACCTCGACAGGGGGCGGAGGTTATGGCTACACCTTC
NA	once	TRBJ1-2	TRBV2	CASSEKRNYGYTF	TGTGCCAGCAGTGAAAAGAGGAACTATGGCTACACCTTC
NA	NA	TRBJ1-6	TRBV5-4	CASSTDGGGYSPLHF	TGTGCCAGCAGTACCGACGGGGGAGGGTATTCACCCCTCCACTTT
NA	NA	TRBJ2-7	TRBV7-2	CASSHGSYEQYF	TGTGCCAGCAGCCACGGTAGCTACGAGCAGTACTTC
NA	NA	TRBJ1-1	TRBV6-5	CASTQQGRGGEAFF	TGTGCCAGCACCCAACAAGGTAGGGGGGGTGAAGCTTTCTTT
TRBD2	few	TRBJ2-2	TRBV5-4	CASSSTSGWAGELFF	TGTGCCAGCAGCTCGACTAGCGGGTGGGCCGGGGAGCTGTTTTTT
NA	NA	TRBJ1-1	TRBV9	CASSVGPPGYTEAFF	TGTGCCAGCAGCGTAGGGCCGCCGGGGTACACTGAAGCTTTCTTT
TRBD1	NA	TRBJ1-6	TRBV5-5	CASSSGQLNSPLHF	TGTGCCAGCAGCTCGGGACAGCTCAATTCACCCCTCCACTTT
TRBD1	NA	TRBJ1-4	TRBV5-5	CASSPRQGTNEKLFF	TGTGCCAGCAGCCCGAGACAGGGGACTAATGAAAAACTGTTTTTT
NA	NA	TRBJ2-2	TRBV5-6	CASKAANTGELFF	TGTGCCAGCAAAGCGGCGAACACCGGGGAGCTGTTTTTT
NA	NA	TRBJ2-3	TRBV20-1	CSARLGRQYF	TGCAGTGCTAGACTCGGGAGGCAGTATTTT
NA	NA	TRBJ1-2	TRBV29-1	CSALTDKNYGYTF	TGCAGCGCCTTGACAGATAAGAACTATGGCTACACCTTC
NA	NA	TRBJ1-1	TRBV28	CASSLQGGGTEAFF	TGTGCCAGCAGTTTACAGGGAGGGGGCACTGAAGCTTTCTTT
NA	NA	TRBJ1-1	TRBV6-1	CASRRTADTEAFF	TGTGCCAGCAGGAGGACAGCGGACACTGAAGCTTTCTTT
TRBD2	once	TRBJ2-1	TRBV7-2	CASSPSAGRYNEQFF	TGTGCCAGCAGCCCTTCAGCGGGGCGCTACAATGAGCAGTTCTTC
NA	NA	TRBJ2-1	TRBV6-1	CASSETVSSYNEQFF	TGTGCCAGCAGTGAAACGGTGAGCTCCTACAATGAGCAGTTCTTC
TRBD1	NA	TRBJ2-7	TRBV30	CAWGADRVNEQYF	TGTGCCTGGGGGGCGGACAGGGTAAACGAGCAGTACTTC
NA	NA	TRBJ2-1	TRBV6-1	CAISTGSSYNEQFF	TGTGCCATCTCCACAGGGAGCTCCTACAATGAGCAGTTCTTC
TRBD2	NA	TRBJ2-5	TRBV29-1	CSVEGSGRQETQYF	TGCAGCGTTGAGGGAAGCGGGAGGCAAGAGACCCAGTACTTC
TRBD1	NA	TRBJ2-7	TRBV7-9	CASSLDRGGEQYF	TGTGCCAGCAGCTTAGACAGGGGTGGTGAGCAGTACTTC
TRBD2	NA	TRBJ2-1	TRBV6-6	CASSPRGLADNEQFF	TGTGCCAGCAGTCCTCGGGGACTAGCGGACAATGAGCAGTTCTTC
TRBD1	NA	TRBJ1-5	TRBV28	CASRKDRQSYSNQPQHF	TGTGCCAGCAGGAAGGACAGGCAATCATATAGCAATCAGCCCCAGCATTTT
NA	NA	TRBJ2-1	TRBV10-1	CASSESGGPYNEQFF	TGCGCCAGCAGTGAATCGGGTGGCCCCTACAATGAGCAGTTCTTC
TRBD2	NA	TRBJ2-5	TRBV29-1	CSVVTSGETQYF	TGCAGCGTTGTAACTAGCGGAGAGACCCAGTACTTC
TRBD1	NA	TRBJ2-7	TRBV16	CASSQSGQVSF	TGTGCCAGCAGCCAATCCGGACAGGTTAGCTTC
NA	NA	TRBJ1-5	TRBV15	CATSTGPGSNQPQHF	TGTGCCACCAGCACAGGGCCTGGGAGCAATCAGCCCCAGCATTTT
NA	NA	TRBJ1-2	TRBV28	CASSPGQYGYTF	TGTGCCAGCAGTCCCGGACAGTATGGCTACACCTTC
NA	NA	TRBJ1-2	TRBV7-2	CASSLDRLDPQGYTF	TGTGCCAGCAGCTTAGACAGGTTGGACCCACAAGGCTACACCTTC
TRBD2	NA	TRBJ2-3	TRBV30	CAWSRPSGRLTDTQYF	TGTGCCTGGAGTCGCCCTAGCGGGAGGTTGACAGATACGCAGTATTTT
NA	NA	TRBJ2-7	TRBV2	CASSYTGYEQYF	TGTGCCAGCAGTTACACAGGGTACGAGCAGTACTTC